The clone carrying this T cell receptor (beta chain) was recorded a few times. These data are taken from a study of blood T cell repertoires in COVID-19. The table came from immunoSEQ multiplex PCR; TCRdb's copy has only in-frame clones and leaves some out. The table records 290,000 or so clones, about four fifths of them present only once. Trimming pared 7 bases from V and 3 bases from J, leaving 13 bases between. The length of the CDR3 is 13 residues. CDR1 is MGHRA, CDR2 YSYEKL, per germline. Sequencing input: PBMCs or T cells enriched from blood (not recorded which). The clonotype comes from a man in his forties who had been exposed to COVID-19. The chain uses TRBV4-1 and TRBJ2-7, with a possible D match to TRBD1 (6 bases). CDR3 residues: CASNTGIGYEQYF. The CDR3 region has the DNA TGCGCCAGCAATACAGGGATAGGCTACGAGCAGTACTTC.